The T cell receptor beta chain under discussion was sequenced for a study of blood T cell repertoires in COVID-19. Background on the study: The origin of the acute and convalescent COVID-19 samples was the United States, Italy and Spain. T cells, B-cell-depleted T cells, or PBMCs supplied cDNA or gDNA.

Original processing methods: Using reference gene primer amplification, nucleated cell counts were estimated. Repertoires were generated with immunoSEQ multiplex PCR, while TCRdb's copy carries only in-frame clones and drops some. That table furnishes V, J and clone size, whereas the DNA furnished D and trimming. The profile covers some 370,000 clones, with 90% appearing a single time and about 7% taken by the ten largest. The CDR3 runs to 16 residues. This sequence joins TRBV21-1 and TRBJ2-7; the table's D call, TRBD2, was not checked against the DNA. TRBV21-1 is marked as a pseudogene. The receptor was derived from a man between 18 and 29 years old with active or convalescent COVID-19. Input material: peripheral blood. The CDR3 is CASNSGRTSGDDEQYF. The CDR3 region has the DNA TGTGCCAGCAACTCAGGGAGGACTAGCGGGGACGACGAGCAGTACTTC.